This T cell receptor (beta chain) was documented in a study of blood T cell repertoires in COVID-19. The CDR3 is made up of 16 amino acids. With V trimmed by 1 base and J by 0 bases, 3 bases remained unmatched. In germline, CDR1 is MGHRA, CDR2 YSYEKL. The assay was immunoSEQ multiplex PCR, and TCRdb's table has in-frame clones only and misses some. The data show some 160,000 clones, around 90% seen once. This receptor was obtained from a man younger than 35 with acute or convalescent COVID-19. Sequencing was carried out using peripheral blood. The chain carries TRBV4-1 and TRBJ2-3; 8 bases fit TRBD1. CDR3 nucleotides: TGCGCCAGCAGCCAAGTAACAGGGGGAAGCACAGATACGCAGTATTTT. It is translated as CASSQVTGGSTDTQYF.